The entry that follows covers one TCR beta chain sequence. Which antigen it targets is not known. One end of the junction does not line up with germline, which may come from a read error. Per the germline V gene (reference sequence), LNHDA is the CDR1 and SQIVND is the CDR2. The CDR3 spans 16 residues, from the cysteine through the phenylalanine. The kept DNA is CDR3 alone, 48 bases in frame from the first base. Participants in the prospective study were aged about 18 to 89 years, lived in about two dozen United States geographic areas, and enrolled through a virtual design. Cohort assignment in the prospective study relied on participant-reported clinical history from a screening survey and a study questionnaire. Exposed participants had been in contact with someone with a PCR-confirmed or clinician-diagnosed COVID-19 case within 2 weeks of study entry. Mobile phlebotomists in the prospective study collected whole blood, serum and a nasopharyngeal or oropharyngeal swab from every participant. Additional blood draws and questionnaires over an approximately 2-month period could optionally be provided by prospective study participants. Before DNA extraction, prospective study blood samples were shipped either frozen or at room temperature.

This specimen comes from a study of blood T cell repertoires in COVID-19 (TCRdb year 2020). In terms of the full investigation: Collaborator samples came from the United States, Italy and Spain and covered acute and convalescent phases of COVID-19. Where available, HLA class I and class II types were obtained from metadata supplied by the sample provider rather than from assay-based typing. The material from the prospective study consisted of cDNA or gDNA derived from T cells, B-cell-depleted T cells, or PBMCs. The repertoires were made available in a free public database intended to serve as a resource for research on the immune response to SARS-CoV-2. The samples were drawn from the first 160 participants of the ongoing ImmuneRACE study and from 1,200 or so subjects provided by 6 global collaborators. Deeply sampled blood TCRbeta repertoires from subjects exposed to, actively infected with, or recovered from COVID-19 were included in the dataset. A de-identified subject ID, COVID-19 status, age in years and sex were almost always included in the sample metadata. Overall study results and their limits: The quantity of clinical and demographic metadata differed by source and by participant and was supplied without curation.

TCRbeta CDR3 regions were amplified from genomic DNA using the immunoSEQ Assay, a bias-controlled multiplex PCR. From the authors' description of their analysis: The number of nucleated cells in each sample was estimated from the amplification of reference gene primers within the assay. Sequence reads were collapsed and filtered to measure the absolute abundance of every unique TCRbeta CDR3 rearrangement. For each sample, productive Simpson clonality was calculated as the square root of Simpson's diversity index across productive rearrangements. TCRdb carries this immuneACCESS record with in-frame sequences only. Its versions omit some clonotypes, under half of them owing to an unresolved V gene in the studies checked, with the rest unexplained. V and J calls and clone size are copied from that table; D and trimming were computed from the DNA. This sample lists a few hundred thousand clones; 80% to 90% were detected once. The top ten hold roughly 6.7% of the sample.

The sample consisted of PBMCs or T cells enriched from blood (not recorded which). This clonotype was sampled from a woman in her forties or fifties who had been exposed to COVID-19. The sequence is built from TRBV19 and TRBJ2-7; TRBD1 aligns with 11 central bases. CDR3 protein: CASSIGGQGVSYEQYF. The DNA sequence follows: TGTGCCAGTAGCATAGGGGGACAGGGGGTCTCCTACGAGCAGTACTTC.